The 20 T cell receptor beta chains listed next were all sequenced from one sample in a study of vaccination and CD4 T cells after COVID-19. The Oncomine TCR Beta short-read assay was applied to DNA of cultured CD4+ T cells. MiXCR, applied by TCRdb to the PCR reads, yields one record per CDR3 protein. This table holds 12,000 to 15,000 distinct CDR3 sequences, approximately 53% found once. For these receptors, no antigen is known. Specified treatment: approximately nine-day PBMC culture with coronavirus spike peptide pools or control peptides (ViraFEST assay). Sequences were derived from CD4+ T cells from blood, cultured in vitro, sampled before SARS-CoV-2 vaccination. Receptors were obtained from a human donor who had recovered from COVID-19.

The CDR3 DNA reads as TGTGCCACCAGCAGCTCAGGGAGCTCCTACGAGCAGTACTTC. Translated, it gives CATSSSGSSYEQYF. This rearrangement joins TRBV15 to TRBJ2-7; D may be TRBD1 or TRBD2 (5 bases each). The CDR3 has 14 residues. Per germline, CDR1 LNHNV and CDR2 YYDKDF (reference sequence). Trimming stripped 3 bases from V and 0 bases from J, with 9 bases between.

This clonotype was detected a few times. For the CDR3, the DNA is TGTGCCAGCAGTTTATCGGACTCCTACGAGCAGTACTTC. Translating gives CASSLSDSYEQYF. The chain joins TRBV27 to TRBJ2-7; no reliable D call. Germline CDR1 is MNHEY and CDR2 is SMNVEV (reference sequence). Trimming stripped 0 bases from V and 0 bases from J, with 3 bases between. The CDR3 sequence is 13 residues long.

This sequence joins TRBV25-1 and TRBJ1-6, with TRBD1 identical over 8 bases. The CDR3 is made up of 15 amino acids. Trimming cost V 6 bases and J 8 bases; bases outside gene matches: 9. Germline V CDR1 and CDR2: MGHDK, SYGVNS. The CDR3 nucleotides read TGTGCCAGCAGGGACCCACAGGGGGTCGATTCACCCCTCCACTTT. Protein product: CASRDPQGVDSPLHF.

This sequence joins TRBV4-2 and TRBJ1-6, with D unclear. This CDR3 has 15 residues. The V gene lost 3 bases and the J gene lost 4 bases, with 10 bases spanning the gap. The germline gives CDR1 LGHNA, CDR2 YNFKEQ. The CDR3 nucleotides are TGTGCCAGCAGCCATGGAAGTGTATATAATTCACCCCTCCACTTT. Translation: CASSHGSVYNSPLHF.

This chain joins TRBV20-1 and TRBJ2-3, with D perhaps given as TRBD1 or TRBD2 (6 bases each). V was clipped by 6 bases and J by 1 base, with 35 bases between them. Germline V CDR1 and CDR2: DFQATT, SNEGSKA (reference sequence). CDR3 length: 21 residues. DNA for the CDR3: TGCAGTGCCAAACTGGTTTCGGGGGCGGTCCTCCGTGGGGCCCGCACAGATACGCAGTATTTT. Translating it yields CSAKLVSGAVLRGARTDTQYF.

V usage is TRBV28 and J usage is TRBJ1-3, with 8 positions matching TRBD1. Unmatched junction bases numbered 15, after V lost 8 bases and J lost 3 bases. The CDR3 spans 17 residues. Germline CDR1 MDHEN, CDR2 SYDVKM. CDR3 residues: CASGGAGGDWYGNTIYF. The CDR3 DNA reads TGTGCCAGCGGAGGGGCAGGGGGCGATTGGTATGGAAACACCATATATTTT.

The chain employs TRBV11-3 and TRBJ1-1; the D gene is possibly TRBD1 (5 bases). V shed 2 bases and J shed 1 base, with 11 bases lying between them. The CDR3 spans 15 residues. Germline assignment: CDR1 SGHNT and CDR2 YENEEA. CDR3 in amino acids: CASSLSGTQNTEAFF. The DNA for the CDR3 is TGTGCCAGCAGCTTAAGCGGGACGCAGAACACTGAAGCTTTCTTT.

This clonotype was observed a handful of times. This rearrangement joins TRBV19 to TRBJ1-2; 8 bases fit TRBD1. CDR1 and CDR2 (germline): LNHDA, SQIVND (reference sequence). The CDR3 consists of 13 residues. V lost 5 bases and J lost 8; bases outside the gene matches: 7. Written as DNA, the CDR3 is TGTGCCAGTAGTGACCGGGACAGGTACGGCTACACCTTC. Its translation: CASSDRDRYGYTF.

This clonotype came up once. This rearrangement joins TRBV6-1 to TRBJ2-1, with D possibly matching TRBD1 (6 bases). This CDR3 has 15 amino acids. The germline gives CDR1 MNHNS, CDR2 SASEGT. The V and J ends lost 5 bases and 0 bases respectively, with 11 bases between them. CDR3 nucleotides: TGTGCCAGCAGTCCAGACAGGAGCTCCTACAATGAGCAGTTCTTC. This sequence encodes CASSPDRSSYNEQFF.

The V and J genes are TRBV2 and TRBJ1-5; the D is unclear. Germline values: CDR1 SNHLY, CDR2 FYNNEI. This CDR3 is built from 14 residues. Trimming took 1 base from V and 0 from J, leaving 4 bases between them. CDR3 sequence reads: CASSEVRSNQPQHF. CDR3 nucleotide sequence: TGTGCCAGCAGTGAAGTCCGTAGCAATCAGCCCCAGCATTTT.

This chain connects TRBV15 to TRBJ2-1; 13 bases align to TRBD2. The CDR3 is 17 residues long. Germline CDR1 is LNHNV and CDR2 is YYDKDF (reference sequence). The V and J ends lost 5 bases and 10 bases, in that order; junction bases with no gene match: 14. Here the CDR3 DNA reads TGTGCCACCAGCCGGACTAGCGGGAGTGTTCTCGCAAGGGAGCAGTTCTTC. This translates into CATSRTSGSVLAREQFF.

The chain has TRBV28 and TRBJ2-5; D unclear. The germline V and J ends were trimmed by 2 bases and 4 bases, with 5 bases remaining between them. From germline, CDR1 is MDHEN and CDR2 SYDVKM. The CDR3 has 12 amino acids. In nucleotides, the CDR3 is TGTGCCAGCAGTTTAAACACAGAGACCCAGTACTTC. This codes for CASSLNTETQYF. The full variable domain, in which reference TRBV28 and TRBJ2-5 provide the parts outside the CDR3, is DVKVTQSSRYLVKRTGEKVFLECVQDMDHENMFWYRQDPGLGLRLIYFSYDVKMKEKGDIPEGYSVSREKKERFSLILESASTNQTSMYLCASSLNTETQYFGPGTRLLVL.

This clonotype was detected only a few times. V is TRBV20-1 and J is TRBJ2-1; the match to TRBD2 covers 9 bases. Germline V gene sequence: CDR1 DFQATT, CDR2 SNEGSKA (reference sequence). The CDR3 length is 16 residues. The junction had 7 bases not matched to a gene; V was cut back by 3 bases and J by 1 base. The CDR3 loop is CSARKSAGGSYNEQFF. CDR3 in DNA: TGCAGTGCTAGGAAGTCGGCGGGAGGGTCCTACAATGAGCAGTTCTTC.

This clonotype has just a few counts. Written as DNA, the CDR3 is TGTGCCAGCAGTTCTCGGGACAGGGTCCAGCCCCAGCATTTT. As protein: CASSSRDRVQPQHF. This chain links TRBV2 with TRBJ1-5; 9 bases are shared with TRBD1. Trimming cost V 5 bases and J 7 bases; bases outside gene matches: 6. The CDR3 extends over 14 amino acids. The germline V gene has CDR1 SNHLY and CDR2 FYNNEI.

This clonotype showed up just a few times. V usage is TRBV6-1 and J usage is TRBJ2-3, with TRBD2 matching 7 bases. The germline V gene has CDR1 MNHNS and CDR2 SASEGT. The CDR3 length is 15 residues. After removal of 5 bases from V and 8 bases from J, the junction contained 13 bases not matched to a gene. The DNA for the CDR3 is TGTGCCAGCAGTCCTGCGGGACTACCAGTCCGTACGCAGTATTTT. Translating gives CASSPAGLPVRTQYF.

The CDR3 region is CASSYSTSGRSADTQYF. As DNA, the CDR3 is TGTGCCAGCAGTTACTCGACTAGCGGGAGGAGCGCAGATACGCAGTATTTT. This chain connects TRBV6-2 or TRBV6-3 to TRBJ2-3; 13 nucleotides agree with TRBD2. The germline CDR1 and CDR2 sequences are MNHEY and SVGEGT. The CDR3 loop spans 17 amino acids. Unmatched junction bases numbered 4, after V lost 0 bases and J lost 4 bases.

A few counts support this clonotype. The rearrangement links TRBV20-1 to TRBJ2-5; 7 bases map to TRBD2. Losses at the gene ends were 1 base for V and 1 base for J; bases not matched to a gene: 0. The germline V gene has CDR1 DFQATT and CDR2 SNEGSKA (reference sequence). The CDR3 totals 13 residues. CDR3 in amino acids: CSARGGGQETQYF. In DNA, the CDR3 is TGCAGTGCTAGAGGGGGGGGCCAAGAGACCCAGTACTTC.

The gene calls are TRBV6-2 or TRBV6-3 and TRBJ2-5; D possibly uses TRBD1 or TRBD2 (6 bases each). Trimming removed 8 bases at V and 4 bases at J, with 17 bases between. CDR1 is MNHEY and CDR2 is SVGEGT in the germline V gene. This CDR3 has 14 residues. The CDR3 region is CASATGTEGETQYF. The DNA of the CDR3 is TGTGCCAGCGCTACAGGGACGGAGGGAGAGACCCAGTACTTC.

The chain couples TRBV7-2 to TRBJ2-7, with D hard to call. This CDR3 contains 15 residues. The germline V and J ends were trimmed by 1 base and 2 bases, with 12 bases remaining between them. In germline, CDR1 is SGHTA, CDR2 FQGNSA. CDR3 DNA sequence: TGTGCCAGCAGCTTAGGGTCAGGTAACCCCTACGAGCAGTACTTC. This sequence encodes CASSLGSGNPYEQYF.

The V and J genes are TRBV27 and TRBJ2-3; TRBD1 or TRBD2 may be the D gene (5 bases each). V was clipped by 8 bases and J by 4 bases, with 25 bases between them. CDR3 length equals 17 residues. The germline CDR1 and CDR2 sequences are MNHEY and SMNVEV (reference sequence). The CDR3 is CASPQWAGTLSADTQYF. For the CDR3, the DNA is TGTGCCAGCCCCCAGTGGGCCGGGACCCTGAGCGCAGATACGCAGTATTTT.